This T cell receptor beta chain was identified in a study of blood T cell repertoires in COVID-19. About the research overall: Researchers got acute and convalescent COVID-19 samples from the United States, Italy and Spain.

The CDR3 is 14 amino acids. Germline CDR1 is MNHEY and CDR2 is SVGEGT. Trimming removed 5 bases from V and 1 base from J, with 11 bases in between. The data were produced by immunoSEQ multiplex PCR, yet TCRdb's version contains in-frame clones alone and is incomplete. The table lists approximately 200,000 clones, 80% to 85% of them singletons. The TCR sequence derives from a woman of 80 years or more with COVID-19, enrolled during active disease. J is TRBJ1-1 and V is TRBV6-2 or TRBV6-3; no reliable D call. Sequenced: peripheral blood. The CDR3 sequence: CASSRPAGNTEAFF. As DNA, the CDR3 is TGTGCCAGCAGTCGTCCTGCGGGGAACACTGAAGCTTTCTTT.